These 15 T cell receptor beta chains were sequenced from one sample in a study of T cells in Graves' hyperthyroidism and ophthalmopathy. The investigators amplified TCR beta CDR3 regions from RNA transcripts. During a first-round RT-PCR of the TCR CDR3, the HTBI primer set was used. TCRdb re-derived calls from the multiplex PCR reads in MiXCR, one entry per CDR3 protein. The sample lists 550,000 to 600,000 distinct CDR3 sequences, approximately 44% occurring once. The material sequenced was peripheral blood or thyroid tissue (not recorded which). The receptors were gathered from an adult woman with Graves' disease, either hyperthyroidism or ophthalmopathy (not recorded which).

With regard to this clonotype: The conserved phenylalanine or tryptophan is not found at the CDR3 terminus, so this likely reflects a read error. The chain recombines TRBV5-1 with TRBJ2-7; no firm D call. The CDR3 loop spans 14 amino acids. V was shortened by 3 bases and J by 3 bases, with 13 bases between the two germline ends. Germline lookup yields CDR1 SGHRS and CDR2 YFSETQ. The CDR3 DNA is TGCGCCAGCAGCTCAGTCTTCACAAGCTACGAGCAGTACTAC. Its protein is CASSSVFTSYEQYY.

This chain joins TRBV10-3 and TRBJ2-2; D possibly corresponds to TRBD2 (5 bases). Germline V CDR1 and CDR2: ENHRY, SYGVKD. The CDR3 has 13 amino acids. Trimming removed 11 bases at V and 3 bases at J, with 13 bases between. Here the CDR3 reads CARPAEHTGELFF. In DNA, the CDR3 is TGTGCCCGACCAGCGGAGCACACCGGGGAGCTGTTTTTT.

This clonotype appeared many times. This chain connects TRBV14 to TRBJ2-5; D ambiguous. There are 13 residues in the CDR3. Trimming removed 2 bases from V and 5 bases from J, with 9 bases in between. Germline V gene data show CDR1 as SGHDN and CDR2 as FVKESK. Written as DNA, the CDR3 is TGTGCCAGCAGCCAATGGACCCGGGAGACCCAGTACTTC. Translating it yields CASSQWTRETQYF.

The chain carries TRBV29-1 and TRBJ2-5; perhaps TRBD2 as D (6 bases). The ends were cut back, 7 bases at V and 5 bases at J, with 14 bases in the middle. The CDR3 is 12 amino acids. The V gene's germline CDR1 is SQVTM and CDR2 ANQGSEA. The CDR3 DNA reads as TGCAGCGCGGGGGTCGCGGGGGAGACCCAGTACTTC. It specifies CSAGVAGETQYF.

The CDR3: CSVDRRNTEAFF. The DNA for the CDR3 is TGCAGCGTCGACAGGAGGAACACTGAAGCTTTCTTT. The genes are TRBV29-1 and TRBJ1-1, with D possibly being TRBD1 (6 bases). This CDR3 has 12 residues. Deletions cut 6 bases from V and 1 base from J, with 9 bases between. Germline V gives CDR1 SQVTM, CDR2 ANQGSEA.

This CDR3 is CASSLFTSGAYTF. As DNA, the CDR3 is TGTGCCAGCAGCTTATTCACGTCAGGGGCCTACACCTTC. The chain carries TRBV7-9 and TRBJ1-2; tentatively, D is TRBD1 (6 bases). The CDR3 has 13 amino acids. From germline, CDR1 is SEHNR and CDR2 FQNEAQ (reference sequence). Trimming pared 2 bases from V and 10 bases from J, leaving 14 bases between. Supplemented by reference TRBV7-9 and TRBJ1-2, the full variable domain reads DTGVSQNPRHKITKRGQNVTFRCDPISEHNRLYWYRQTLGQGPEFLTYFQNEAQLEKSRLLSDRFSAERPKGSFSTLEIQRTEQGDSAMYLCASSLFTSGAYTFGSGTRLTVV.

This rearrangement joins TRBV7-8 to TRBJ1-1; D remains unclear. V was cut by 6 bases and J by 2 bases, with 10 bases left in between. CDR3 length equals 13 residues. Germline V gives CDR1 SGHVS, CDR2 FQNEAQ. CDR3 sequence reads: CASSRGFNTEAFF. The CDR3 bases are TGTGCCAGCAGTCGAGGGTTCAACACTGAAGCTTTCTTT.

The table lists this clonotype with many counts. This chain uses TRBV7-2 with TRBJ2-7; the D gene is possibly TRBD2 (5 bases). The germline V and J ends were trimmed by 6 bases and 5 bases, with 17 bases remaining between them. The CDR3 has 14 amino acids. Germline V CDR1 and CDR2: SGHTA, FQGNSA. CDR3 loop: CASSLRVGGDEQYF. For the CDR3, the DNA is TGTGCCAGCAGTCTCCGAGTTGGAGGCGACGAGCAGTACTTC.

This chain uses TRBV20-1 with TRBJ2-5; D assignment may be TRBD1 or TRBD2 (5 bases each). CDR1 is DFQATT, CDR2 SNEGSKA, per germline (reference sequence). This CDR3 contains 16 residues. V lost 1 base, J lost 5 bases, and 20 bases lay in between. As DNA, the CDR3 is TGCAGTGCTAGAGCGCACGTCTCGTGGGGCGGGGAGACCCAGTACTTC. Its translation is CSARAHVSWGGETQYF.

V usage is TRBV11-2 and J usage is TRBJ1-3; a weak D match, TRBD1 (5 bases). The V gene lost 10 bases and the J gene lost 4 bases, with 17 bases spanning the gap. CDR3 length: 14 amino acids. Germline CDR1 and CDR2: SGHAT and FQNNGV. CDR3 sequence: CAIQQAGIGNTIYF. Written as DNA, the CDR3 is TGTGCCATCCAACAGGCAGGGATAGGAAACACCATATATTTT.

The rearrangement links TRBV5-6 to TRBJ1-6; the D is unclear. With 0 bases removed from V and 8 bases from J, the gap between germline ends came to 9 bases. Per the germline V gene, CDR1 is SGHDT and CDR2 is YYEEEE. This CDR3 comprises 14 residues. CDR3 sequence: CASSLGPIDSPLHF. The CDR3 DNA is TGTGCCAGCAGCTTGGGGCCGATAGATTCACCCCTCCACTTT.

In its sample, this clonotype was seen a few times. V usage is TRBV10-2 and J usage is TRBJ2-3; 8 bases map to TRBD1. Germline CDR1 and CDR2: WSHSY and SAAADI. V gave up 0 bases and J gave up 1 base; unmatched junction bases: 0. The CDR3 extends over 15 amino acids. The CDR3 DNA follows: TGCGCCAGCAGTGAGTCGACAGGGGGCACAGATACGCAGTATTTT. Residues: CASSESTGGTDTQYF.

This clonotype was seen at least ten times. The chain has TRBV10-1 and TRBJ2-2; 9 bases map to TRBD1. CDR3 size: 14 residues. After removal of 8 bases from V and 5 bases from J, the junction contained 6 bases not matched to a gene. The V gene's germline CDR1 is WNHNN and CDR2 SYGVQD (reference sequence). CDR3 nucleotide sequence: TGCGCCAGCCAAGCCGGGACAGGGACCGGGGAGCTGTTTTTT. It is translated as CASQAGTGTGELFF.

Many counts were recorded for this clonotype. The chain couples TRBV5-1 to TRBJ2-2; D tentatively reads TRBD1 or TRBD2 (5 bases each). Between the trimmed V and J ends, which lost 0 bases and 2 bases, there was a span of 17 bases. This CDR3 has 18 amino acids. Per germline, CDR1 SGHRS and CDR2 YFSETQ. The CDR3 nucleotides are TGCGCCAGCAGCTTGGACTTTCTCTCGGGGCTAAACACCGGGGAGCTGTTTTTT. The encoded protein is CASSLDFLSGLNTGELFF.

The V gene is TRBV7-9, the J gene TRBJ2-5, with 13 positions matching TRBD2. CDR1 and CDR2 from the germline V gene are SEHNR and FQNEAQ (reference sequence). The length of the CDR3 is 16 residues. The V segment lost 4 bases and the J segment 4 bases; nucleotides outside the gene matches: 6. CDR3 region: CASSSSGLAGAETQYF. The DNA for the CDR3 is TGTGCCAGCAGCTCAAGCGGACTAGCGGGAGCAGAGACCCAGTACTTC.